Each of the 18 T cell receptor beta chains below was sequenced from the same sample in a study of T cells in Graves' hyperthyroidism and ophthalmopathy. Using RNA transcripts as the source, TCR beta CDR3 regions were amplified. The HTBI primer set drove a first-round RT-PCR of the TCR CDR3. TCRdb redid the calling of the multiplex PCR reads with MiXCR, one entry per CDR3 protein. The sample lists more than 500,000 distinct CDR3 sequences; approximately 15% were seen once. The specimen sequenced was blood. These receptors all stem from a middle-aged woman with Graves' hyperthyroidism.

This clonotype occurred a few times. The V and J genes are TRBV19 and TRBJ2-1, with TRBD2 identical over 7 bases. This CDR3 has 15 residues. The V and J ends lost 5 bases and 9 bases, in that order; junction bases with no gene match: 13. Per the germline V gene, CDR1 is LNHDA and CDR2 is SQIVND (reference sequence). The CDR3 region is CASSLGERLAGEQFF. As DNA, the CDR3 is TGTGCCAGTAGTTTGGGGGAAAGACTAGCCGGTGAGCAGTTCTTC.

This clonotype appeared a few times. The V and J genes are TRBV20-1 and TRBJ2-2; no firm D call. The CDR3 is 15 amino acids. Trimming took 3 bases from V and 0 from J, leaving 11 bases between them. Germline V gene lookup returns CDR1 DFQATT and CDR2 SNEGSKA (reference sequence). The chain's CDR3 is CSASFAQTNTGELFF. The CDR3 nucleotides read TGCAGTGCTAGTTTTGCACAGACGAACACCGGGGAGCTGTTTTTT.

This chain uses TRBV7-3 with TRBJ2-7; D is ambiguous. V lost 0 bases and J 3 bases, leaving 6 bases between the germline ends. The CDR3 sequence is 13 residues long. The V gene's germline CDR1 is SGHTA and CDR2 FQGTGA. Here the CDR3 DNA reads TGTGCCAGCAGCTTAACGCAACACTACGAGCAGTACTTC. This translates into CASSLTQHYEQYF.

This clonotype was detected only a few times. V is TRBV12-3 or TRBV12-4 and J is TRBJ1-1; TRBD1 aligns across 7 bases. CDR3 length equals 15 residues. Losses at the gene ends were 7 bases for V and 1 base for J; bases not matched to a gene: 9. The chain's CDR3 is CASTRTGRWNTEAFF. The CDR3 nucleotides read TGTGCCAGCACCCGGACAGGACGTTGGAACACTGAAGCTTTCTTT.

The V and J genes are TRBV5-1 and TRBJ2-2; TRBD1 aligns across 9 bases. Germline V gene data show CDR1 as SGHRS and CDR2 as YFSETQ. The CDR3 length is 15 residues. V lost 3 bases and J lost 3; bases outside the gene matches: 3. This chain's CDR3 is CASSWGDRDTGELFF. CDR3 DNA: TGCGCCAGCAGCTGGGGGGACAGGGACACCGGGGAGCTGTTTTTT.

This clonotype was counted only a few times. The V and J genes are TRBV3-1 and TRBJ1-6; D not resolved. V lost 0 bases to trimming and J lost 8 bases, with 14 bases between them. CDR3 length: 16 amino acids. The germline CDR1 and CDR2 sequences are LGHDT and YNNKEL (reference sequence). CDR3 in DNA: TGTGCCAGCAGCCAAGATAGGAGGTCTTGGCATTCACCCCTCCACTTT. Amino acid sequence: CASSQDRRSWHSPLHF.

This clonotype was picked up many times. The rearrangement uses TRBV20-1 and TRBJ2-1, with unresolved D. Trimming took 0 bases from V and 0 from J, leaving 15 bases between them. Germline V lookup: CDR1 DFQATT, CDR2 SNEGSKA (reference sequence). This CDR3 is 17 amino acids long. The CDR3 nucleotides read TGCAGTGCTAGAGATGGACCAAACTTCAACTCCTACAATGAGCAGTTCTTC. The encoded protein is CSARDGPNFNSYNEQFF.

This rearrangement joins TRBV20-1 to TRBJ2-3, with 13 bases fitting TRBD2. This CDR3 comprises 17 residues. Germline CDR1 and CDR2: DFQATT and SNEGSKA (reference sequence). J gave up 4 bases and V 1 base, and 8 bases lay outside the gene matches. The CDR3 region has the DNA TGCAGTGCTAGAGGGACTAGCGGGAGCTTGTCCCCAGATACGCAGTATTTT. Amino acids: CSARGTSGSLSPDTQYF.

This clonotype was recorded at least ten times. The CDR3 here is CAIRVTGVGTGELFF. For the CDR3, the DNA is TGTGCCATCAGGGTTACAGGGGTCGGGACCGGGGAGCTGTTTTTT. The chain joins TRBV10-3 to TRBJ2-2; TRBD1 matches 7 bases. J gave up 5 bases and V 6 bases, and 9 bases lay outside the gene matches. Looked up from germline, CDR1 is ENHRY and CDR2 is SYGVKD. CDR3 length: 15 amino acids.

This clonotype has a count of ten or more. V is TRBV18 and J is TRBJ2-1; D gene unclear. This CDR3 comprises 14 residues. Deletions cut 0 bases from V and 7 bases from J, with 10 bases between. Germline V gene data show CDR1 as KGHSH and CDR2 as LQKENI. CDR3 DNA sequence: TGTGCCAGCTCACCACCGAAGTCCGTGAATGAGCAGTTCTTC. It codes for CASSPPKSVNEQFF. Filled out from reference TRBV18 and TRBJ2-1, the complete variable domain reads NAGVMQNPRHLVRRRGQEARLRCSPMKGHSHVYWYRQLPEEGLKFMVYLQKENIIDESGMPKERFSAEFPKEGPSILRIQQVVRGDSAAYFCASSPPKSVNEQFFGPGTRLTVL.

This clonotype was seen repeatedly, ten times or more. The rearrangement joins TRBV12-3 or TRBV12-4 to TRBJ2-3; 10 nucleotides match TRBD2. The V gene end was trimmed by 5 bases and the J gene end by 6 bases; junction bases not matched to a gene: 14. The CDR3 spans 17 residues. CDR3 in amino acids: CASSITLKAGGPDTQYF. The CDR3, as DNA: TGTGCCAGCAGTATCACCCTTAAAGCGGGAGGGCCTGATACGCAGTATTTT.

There are a few counts of this clonotype. The chain joins TRBV10-2 to TRBJ1-6; D not certain. Looked up from germline, CDR1 is WSHSY and CDR2 is SAAADI. The CDR3 length is 12 residues. Between the trimmed V and J ends, which lost 3 bases and 14 bases, there was a span of 11 bases. CDR3 in DNA: TGCGCCAGCAGTGATCCGGGGTCAGCCCTCCACTTT. It encodes CASSDPGSALHF.

This clonotype has at least ten counts. The chain is built from TRBV3-1 and TRBJ2-7; perhaps TRBD1 as D (6 bases). The germline V gene encodes CDR1 LGHDT and CDR2 YNNKEL (reference sequence). Trimming removed 3 bases at V and 5 bases at J, with 11 bases between. The CDR3 sequence is 13 residues long. CDR3 in amino acids: CASSQFGGHEQYF. The CDR3, as DNA: TGTGCCAGCAGCCAGTTTGGGGGCCACGAGCAGTACTTC.

This clonotype was counted ten times or more. The chain uses TRBV6-1 and TRBJ1-5; D is possibly TRBD1 (6 bases). V was pared by 6 bases and J by 2 bases, with 20 bases between. The CDR3 is 17 amino acids. The V gene's germline CDR1 is MNHNS and CDR2 SASEGT. As DNA, the CDR3 is TGTGCCAGCAGCTCTATCCTCCCAGGGGTTGGCAATCAGCCCCAGCATTTT. Translating it yields CASSSILPGVGNQPQHF.

This clonotype was seen many times. The chain combines TRBV10-3 with TRBJ2-5; D may be TRBD2 (5 bases). The CDR3 runs to 13 residues. Germline assignment: CDR1 ENHRY and CDR2 SYGVKD. V gave up 2 bases and J gave up 3 bases, with 7 bases separating them. The CDR3 coding sequence is TGTGCCATCAGTGAGGGGCGGGAAGAGACCCAGTACTTC. Residues: CAISEGREETQYF.

This clonotype was recorded at least ten times. This chain uses TRBV7-2 with TRBJ2-1, with no clear D. Trimming shortened V by 1 base and J by 5 bases, and 15 bases separated the two germline ends. Looked up from germline, CDR1 is SGHTA and CDR2 is FQGNSA. The CDR3 spans 16 residues. CDR3 nucleotides: TGTGCCAGCAGCTTAGTTGGTCAGCTAACAAACAATGAGCAGTTCTTC. This translates into CASSLVGQLTNNEQFF.

Ten or more counts support this clonotype. The V and J genes are TRBV12-3 or TRBV12-4 and TRBJ2-7, with 8 positions matching TRBD1. This CDR3 comprises 15 residues. With 6 bases clipped from V and 2 bases from J, the junction kept 9 bases outside the gene matches. The CDR3 DNA reads as TGTGCCAGCAGCTATAGGACAGGGACCCCCTACGAGCAGTACTTC. Protein product: CASSYRTGTPYEQYF.

V gene TRBV12-3 or TRBV12-4 combines with J gene TRBJ2-5, with D possibly being TRBD2 (5 bases). This CDR3 comprises 13 residues. V shed 8 bases and J shed 1 base, with 11 bases lying between them. The CDR3 DNA sequence: TGTGCCAGCGCATCGGGGATCCAAGAGACCCAGTACTTC. Translation: CASASGIQETQYF.